This T cell receptor (beta chain) was documented in a study of blood T cell repertoires in COVID-19. For the study at large: Samples of COVID-19 (acute and convalescent) were obtained from the United States, Italy and Spain.

The CDR3 covers 15 residues. Germline values: CDR1 SGDLS, CDR2 YYNGEE. V was clipped by 0 bases and J by 7 bases, with 13 bases between them. Clones were sequenced by immunoSEQ multiplex PCR, and TCRdb holds only the in-frame ones, with some missing. The profile shows roughly 200,000 clones, more than 80% of them singletons. Sequences were obtained from PBMCs or T cells enriched from blood (not recorded which). This sequence joins TRBV9 and TRBJ2-2, with D perhaps matching TRBD2 (6 bases). The source of this sequence is a man between 40 and 49 years old who had recovered from COVID-19. The CDR3: CASSVATSGVGELFF. The CDR3 DNA follows: TGTGCCAGCAGCGTAGCTACTTCGGGGGTCGGGGAGCTGTTTTTT.